The 27 T cell receptor beta chains presented below share a single source sample, sequenced in a study of vaccination and CD4 T cells after COVID-19. MiXCR, applied by TCRdb to the PCR reads, yields one record per CDR3 protein. In the table there are approximately 23,000 distinct CDR3 sequences, 45% to 60% of which are singletons. Sequencing used CD4+ T cells from blood, obtained before SARS-CoV-2 vaccination. These receptors came from a human donor who had recovered from COVID-19.

In its sample, this clonotype was seen a few times. The chain employs TRBV15 and TRBJ2-7; 11 bases fit TRBD2. V was pared by 5 bases and J by 4 bases, with 4 bases of the junction left unmatched. The CDR3 runs 14 residues. CDR1 is LNHNV and CDR2 is YYDKDF in the germline V gene (reference sequence). As DNA, the CDR3 is TGTGCCACCAGCGGGGGACTAGCGGATTACGAGCAGTACTTC. It codes for CATSGGLADYEQYF.

The chain carries TRBV27 and TRBJ2-7, with 9 bases identical to TRBD1. Trimming cost V 4 bases and J 6 bases; bases outside gene matches: 4. Germline-derived CDR1 and CDR2 are MNHEY and SMNVEV (reference sequence). This CDR3 is built from 13 residues. The CDR3: CASSWDREGEQYF. The CDR3 DNA sequence: TGTGCCAGCAGTTGGGACAGGGAGGGCGAGCAGTACTTC.

The chain recombines TRBV5-6 with TRBJ2-2, with 10 positions matching TRBD2. Per germline, CDR1 SGHDT and CDR2 YYEEEE. J was trimmed by 0 bases and V by 2 bases; bases with no gene match: 10. The CDR3 is 19 residues long. The CDR3 DNA is TGTGCCAGCAGCTTAGCGGGAGGGTTTTGGAGGCCGAACACCGGGGAGCTGTTTTTT. Encoded protein: CASSLAGGFWRPNTGELFF.

This clonotype was detected only a few times. J is TRBJ2-3 and V is TRBV7-6, with D possibly being TRBD1 or TRBD2 (6 bases each). This CDR3 is 16 amino acids long. Germline CDR1 is SGHVS and CDR2 is FNYEAQ. Trimming removed 1 base at V and 3 bases at J, with 14 bases between. CDR3 DNA sequence: TGTGCCAGCAGCTTAGGCGGGACACGAGGAACAGATACGCAGTATTTT. It yields the protein CASSLGGTRGTDTQYF.

This clonotype is medium-sized in the sample. The chain employs TRBV20-1 and TRBJ1-6; D unresolved. This CDR3 comprises 14 residues. Germline V gene lookup returns CDR1 DFQATT and CDR2 SNEGSKA (reference sequence). The V end was cut by 5 bases, the J end by 4 bases, with 12 bases between. The CDR3 DNA follows: TGCAGTGCTCCAGACCGGTTATATAATTCACCCCTCCACTTT. This encodes CSAPDRLYNSPLHF.

The V gene is TRBV7-4, the J gene TRBJ1-6; D call uncertain. This CDR3 contains 12 residues. Germline V gene sequence: CDR1 SGHVT, CDR2 SQSDAQ. The V and J ends lost 5 bases and 6 bases respectively, with 5 bases between them. The DNA for the CDR3 is TGTGCCAGCAGCACCCGTAATTCACCCCTCCACTTT. This encodes CASSTRNSPLHF.

The chain is built from TRBV10-3 and TRBJ1-1; TRBD1 matches 10 bases. The V segment lost 5 bases and the J segment 0 bases; nucleotides outside the gene matches: 3. This CDR3 has 15 amino acids. Germline V gives CDR1 ENHRY, CDR2 SYGVKD. CDR3 in DNA: TGTGCCATCAGTCAGGGACAGGGGCTGAACACTGAAGCTTTCTTT. It yields the protein CAISQGQGLNTEAFF.

This clonotype was seen only a few times. The genes are TRBV11-3 and TRBJ1-6; D remains ambiguous. This CDR3 has 13 amino acids. Germline CDR1 and CDR2: SGHNT and YENEEA. V lost 0 bases and J 9 bases, leaving 6 bases between the germline ends. The chain's CDR3 is CASSLDPLSPLHF. The CDR3 coding sequence is TGTGCCAGCAGCTTAGATCCACTTTCACCCCTCCACTTT.

The rearrangement uses TRBV20-1 and TRBJ1-5; tentative D call: TRBD1 (5 bases). Trimming removed 1 base at V and 6 bases at J, with 13 bases between. Germline V gene lookup returns CDR1 DFQATT and CDR2 SNEGSKA (reference sequence). CDR3 length equals 14 residues. CDR3 region: CSARAGAPSQPQHF. The CDR3 DNA is TGCAGTGCTAGAGCTGGGGCGCCCAGTCAGCCCCAGCATTTT.

Worth noting for this clonotype: The junction and the germline gene differ at one end; a read error may be behind it. The CDR3 DNA reads as TGTGCCAGCAGTGACGAAGGATCCCACCCAATCTTC. Its translation: CASSDEGSHPIF. The chain combines TRBV2 with TRBJ2-7, with no clear D. The germline V gene encodes CDR1 SNHLY and CDR2 FYNNEI. The CDR3 is 12 amino acids.

The V call is TRBV7-9, the J call TRBJ2-3; 7 bases match TRBD1. Germline V gene sequence: CDR1 SEHNR, CDR2 FQNEAQ (reference sequence). Losses at the gene ends were 5 bases for V and 4 bases for J; bases not matched to a gene: 3. This CDR3 contains 13 residues. CDR3 bases: TGTGCCAGCAGCGATACAGGGGCAGATACGCAGTATTTT. This sequence encodes CASSDTGADTQYF.

Only a few counts were recorded for this clonotype. The V gene is TRBV24-1, the J gene TRBJ2-5, with 12 nucleotides matching TRBD2. The CDR3 is 16 amino acids. Germline CDR1 and CDR2: KGHDR and SFDVKD. The J segment lost 7 bases and the V segment lost 3 bases, leaving 8 bases of the junction unmatched. CDR3 in amino acids: CATSDTSGRRVGTQYF. CDR3 DNA sequence: TGTGCCACCAGTGATACTAGCGGGAGGCGTGTGGGGACCCAGTACTTC.

This clonotype occurred a few times. The chain couples TRBV6-2 or TRBV6-3 to TRBJ1-2; 7 nucleotides line up with TRBD1. This CDR3 region has 14 residues. CDR1 is MNHEY, CDR2 SVGEGT, per germline. V lost 6 bases and J lost 6; bases outside the gene matches: 10. The CDR3 DNA follows: TGTGCCAGCAGGCGACAGGGCCCTGTCGATGGCTACACCTTC. Protein sequence: CASRRQGPVDGYTF.

V usage is TRBV20-1 and J usage is TRBJ2-1; unclear D gene. This CDR3 has 20 amino acids. V lost 0 bases to trimming and J lost 3 bases, with 27 bases between them. Per the germline V gene, CDR1 is DFQATT and CDR2 is SNEGSKA (reference sequence). In nucleotides, the CDR3 is TGCAGTGCTAGAGATACCCCCCTTACTTTTGAGGAGCTCCACTACAATGAGCAGTTCTTC. Translation: CSARDTPLTFEELHYNEQFF.

This clonotype has a handful of counts. The chain uses TRBV6-5 and TRBJ1-6; D gene ambiguous. Trimming pared 2 bases from V and 7 bases from J, leaving 6 bases between. Per the germline V gene, CDR1 is MNHEY and CDR2 is SVGAGI. The CDR3 has 13 residues. DNA of the CDR3: TGTGCCAGCAGTTACCAGGAGAATTCACCCCTCCACTTT. This codes for CASSYQENSPLHF.

The rearrangement links TRBV6-1 to TRBJ2-7; D is ambiguous. Germline V lookup: CDR1 MNHNS, CDR2 SASEGT. Deletions cut 3 bases from V and 3 bases from J, with 6 bases between. The CDR3 consists of 12 residues. DNA of the CDR3: TGTGCCAGCAGTGACTATTTCTACGAGCAGTACTTC. This encodes CASSDYFYEQYF.

This chain connects TRBV28 to TRBJ1-6; D remains unclear. Germline-derived CDR1 and CDR2 are MDHEN and SYDVKM. Trimming removed 2 bases from V and 9 bases from J, with 8 bases in between. The length of the CDR3 is 13 residues. Here the CDR3 reads CASSLGGVSPLHF. For the CDR3, the DNA is TGTGCCAGCAGTTTAGGCGGCGTTTCACCCCTCCACTTT.

The gene calls are TRBV2 and TRBJ2-1, with 10 bases identical to TRBD2. This CDR3 is built from 19 residues. Trimming removed 10 bases from V and 0 bases from J; junction bases left unmatched: 18. The germline gives CDR1 SNHLY, CDR2 FYNNEI. The CDR3 DNA sequence: TGTGCCACCCAAGACTATGGACTAGCGGAAAAGAGCTCCTACAATGAGCAGTTCTTC. This sequence encodes CATQDYGLAEKSSYNEQFF.

The rearrangement links TRBV15 to TRBJ1-1; 7 bases align to TRBD1. This CDR3 has 15 residues. Unmatched junction bases numbered 8, after V lost 0 bases and J lost 7 bases. CDR1 is LNHNV and CDR2 is YYDKDF in the germline V gene (reference sequence). CDR3 sequence: CATSRDRDSPLEAFF. The CDR3 DNA sequence: TGTGCCACCAGCAGAGATCGGGACAGCCCTCTTGAAGCTTTCTTT. Full variable domain (rest looked up from reference TRBV15 and TRBJ1-1): DAMVIQNPRYQVTQFGKPVTLSCSQTLNHNVMYWYQQKSSQAPKLLFHYYDKDFNNEADTPDNFQSRRPNTSFCFLDIRSPGLGDTAMYLCATSRDRDSPLEAFFGQGTRLTVV.

The V call is TRBV28, the J call TRBJ2-7; tentatively, D is TRBD1 or TRBD2 (6 bases each). Trimming left V 5 bases short and J 2 bases short, with 16 bases between. This CDR3 is built from 15 residues. CDR1 and CDR2 from the germline V gene are MDHEN and SYDVKM. The CDR3 loop reads CASSRRSGGAYEQYF. CDR3 bases: TGTGCCAGCAGTCGCCGATCCGGGGGCGCCTACGAGCAGTACTTC.

The sample holds a few counts of this clonotype. The chain links TRBV6-5 to TRBJ2-6, with TRBD1 as a possible D gene (7 bases). Per the germline V gene, CDR1 is MNHEY and CDR2 is SVGAGI. Trimming removed 4 bases from V and 3 bases from J, with 13 bases in between. The CDR3 runs to 16 residues. The CDR3 region is CASSFHQGGGANVLTF. In DNA, the CDR3 is TGTGCCAGCAGTTTTCACCAGGGGGGTGGGGCCAACGTCCTGACTTTC.

J is TRBJ1-2 and V is TRBV4-2; 10 positions agree with TRBD1. The CDR3 spans 15 residues. V shed 4 bases, J shed 4 bases, and the junction held 6 bases outside the gene matches. Germline V gene data show CDR1 as LGHNA and CDR2 as YNFKEQ. The CDR3 sequence: CASSPGQGDRYGYTF. The CDR3 DNA reads as TGTGCCAGCAGCCCCGGACAGGGGGATCGCTATGGCTACACCTTC.

CDR3 bases: TGTGCCAGCAGCTTTAGCGGGACCTACAATGAGCAGTTCTTC. This translates into CASSFSGTYNEQFF. This chain uses TRBV7-3 with TRBJ2-1, with 8 bases lining up with TRBD2. From germline, CDR1 is SGHTA and CDR2 FQGTGA. The CDR3 consists of 14 residues. With 3 bases clipped from V and 2 bases from J, the junction kept 0 bases outside the gene matches. The variable domain in full, with the rest retrieved from reference TRBV7-3 and TRBJ2-1, is GAGVSQTPSNKVTEKGKYVELRCDPISGHTALYWYRQSLGQGPEFLIYFQGTGAADDSGLPNDRFFAVRPEGSVSTLKIQRTERGDSAVYLCASSFSGTYNEQFFGPGTRLTVL.

The CDR3 region is CASSESLAGSTDTQYF. As DNA, the CDR3 is TGCGCCAGCAGCGAATCACTAGCGGGAAGCACAGATACGCAGTATTTT. The rearrangement links TRBV10-1 to TRBJ2-3; 10 bases agree with TRBD2. V was clipped by 6 bases and J by 0 bases; unmatched bases: 6. Germline lookup yields CDR1 WNHNN and CDR2 SYGVQD (reference sequence). The length of the CDR3 is 16 residues.

This clonotype was observed a handful of times. V and J are TRBV20-1 and TRBJ2-7, with TRBD2 as a possible D gene (5 bases). V lost 5 bases and J 7 bases, leaving 18 bases between the germline ends. The V gene's germline CDR1 is DFQATT and CDR2 SNEGSKA (reference sequence). The CDR3 runs to 13 residues. The DNA for the CDR3 is TGCAGTGCTCCTCCCCTCGGAGGTTTAGAGCAGTACTTC. It codes for CSAPPLGGLEQYF.

This clonotype showed up just once. The chain couples TRBV20-1 to TRBJ2-5; 11 nucleotides agree with TRBD2. The V and J ends lost 5 bases and 8 bases, in that order; junction bases with no gene match: 7. The germline gives CDR1 DFQATT, CDR2 SNEGSKA (reference sequence). This CDR3 region has 13 residues. The CDR3 nucleotides read TGCAGTGCTCTACTAGCGGGAGTTGGAACCCAGTACTTC. The encoded protein is CSALLAGVGTQYF.

The chain couples TRBV28 to TRBJ2-2; no clear D. Trimming left V 1 base short and J 2 bases short, with 5 bases between. The germline V gene encodes CDR1 MDHEN and CDR2 SYDVKM. The CDR3 totals 14 residues. Here the CDR3 reads CASSLYTNTGELFF. The CDR3 nucleotides read TGTGCCAGCAGTTTATACACAAACACCGGGGAGCTGTTTTTT.